This T cell receptor beta chain derives from a study of beta chain features in type 1 diabetes. As every portion of the isolated RNA was reverse transcribed, the sequencing read expressed TCRB transcripts. The assay was immunoSEQ multiplex PCR, and TCRdb's table has in-frame clones only and misses some. The sample yields approximately 150,000 clones, about 10% seen once. Sample: naive CD4+ T cells from blood. This receptor was obtained from a man between 18 and 29 years old in good health.

In DNA, the CDR3 is TGTGCCAGTAGTATGAGAGCGGGGGGAACAGATACGCAGTATTTT. Protein: CASSMRAGGTDTQYF. The chain carries TRBV19 and TRBJ2-3, with 9 bases that match TRBD2. The V gene end was trimmed by 3 bases and the J gene end by 3 bases; junction bases not matched to a gene: 4. Per the germline V gene, CDR1 is LNHDA and CDR2 is SQIVND (reference sequence). This CDR3 comprises 15 residues. Combining the CDR3 with reference TRBV19 and TRBJ2-3 gives the whole variable domain DGGITQSPKYLFRKEGQNVTLSCEQNLNHDAMYWYRQDPGQGLRLIYYSQIVNDFQKGDIAEGYSVSREKKESFPLTVTSAQKNPTAFYLCASSMRAGGTDTQYFGPGTRLTVL.